Listed here are 8 T cell receptor beta chains from one sample, sequenced in a study of cytomegalovirus exposure and HLA in healthy donors. Both 60 Vbeta primers and 13 Jbeta primers went into the PCR. The table came from immunoSEQ multiplex PCR; TCRdb's copy has only in-frame clones and leaves some out. The table includes about 250,000 clones, roughly 80% detected once. The specimen was PBMCs. These receptors were taken from a girl aged 2-10 years in good health and CMV-seronegative.

The CDR3 sequence is CASSYSRQGAFGYTF. As DNA, the CDR3 is TGTGCCAGCAGTTACTCAAGGCAGGGGGCGTTTGGCTACACCTTC. The chain links TRBV6-5 to TRBJ1-2; 8 positions agree with TRBD1. The germline V gene encodes CDR1 MNHEY and CDR2 SVGAGI. The CDR3 is 15 amino acids. V dropped 0 bases and J dropped 7; count of bases not matched to a gene: 7.

Concerning this clone: This sample includes further DNA sequences coding for the same CDR3. The chain carries TRBV30 and TRBJ1-5; 8 nucleotides line up with TRBD1. CDR3 length: 14 amino acids. The V gene end was trimmed by 2 bases and the J gene end by 4 bases; junction bases not matched to a gene: 4. CDR1 GTSNPN and CDR2 SVGIG come from the germline V gene (reference sequence). The CDR3 protein is CAWSPGTGNQPQHF. The CDR3 region has the DNA TGTGCCTGGAGTCCCGGGACAGGTAATCAGCCCCAGCATTTT.

J is TRBJ2-7 and V is TRBV11-2, with a possible D match to TRBD2 (6 bases). The CDR3 runs to 17 residues. CDR1 SGHAT and CDR2 FQNNGV come from the germline V gene. Trimming removed 2 bases at V and 0 bases at J, with 17 bases between. CDR3 nucleotide sequence: TGTGCCAGCAGCTTAAGGGTAGCGGTTCAATCCTCCTACGAGCAGTACTTC. It encodes CASSLRVAVQSSYEQYF.

The chain recombines TRBV9 with TRBJ1-1, with D unresolved. V lost 0 bases to trimming and J lost 5 bases, with 5 bases between them. The CDR3 totals 12 residues. Per germline, CDR1 SGDLS and CDR2 YYNGEE. The CDR3 coding sequence is TGTGCCAGCAGCGTAGATGAGACTGAAGCTTTCTTT. This codes for CASSVDETEAFF.

The rearrangement links TRBV2 to TRBJ2-1; 8 positions agree with TRBD2. Trimming cost V 6 bases and J 7 bases; bases outside gene matches: 8. Germline CDR1 SNHLY, CDR2 FYNNEI. The CDR3 runs 14 residues. The CDR3 reads CASRMGLVGNEQFF. Written as DNA, the CDR3 is TGTGCCAGCAGGATGGGACTAGTCGGGAATGAGCAGTTCTTC. The whole variable domain, remainder taken from reference TRBV2 and TRBJ2-1, is EPEVTQTPSHQVTQMGQEVILRCVPISNHLYFYWYRQILGQKVEFLVSFYNNEISEKSEIFDDQFSVERPDGSNFTLKIRSTKLEDSAMYFCASRMGLVGNEQFFGPGTRLTVL.

V is TRBV5-4 and J is TRBJ2-2, with D perhaps TRBD1 (6 bases). This CDR3 comprises 15 residues. Germline CDR1 SGHNT, CDR2 YYREEE (reference sequence). The V and J ends lost 5 bases and 1 base respectively, with 12 bases between them. The CDR3 bases are TGTGCCAGCAGGACAGGAGTCGTGAACACCGGGGAGCTGTTTTTT. As protein: CASRTGVVNTGELFF.

The chain links TRBV28 to TRBJ2-2; a weak D match, TRBD1 (6 bases). Germline-derived CDR1 and CDR2 are MDHEN and SYDVKM. The CDR3 covers 16 residues. Deletions cut 0 bases from V and 6 bases from J, with 14 bases between. The CDR3 spells CASSLWWGQSAGELFF. In nucleotides, the CDR3 is TGTGCCAGCAGTTTATGGTGGGGGCAATCAGCCGGGGAGCTGTTTTTT.

The chain combines TRBV15 with TRBJ2-5; TRBD2 is a possible D gene (7 bases). CDR1 and CDR2 from the germline V gene are LNHNV and YYDKDF (reference sequence). V lost 0 bases, J lost 5 bases, and 13 bases lay in between. This CDR3 region has 15 residues. CDR3 in DNA: TGTGCCACCAGCAGAGATGTGGGCGGGGGCGAGACCCAGTACTTC. Its protein is CATSRDVGGGETQYF.